This passage covers 15 T cell receptor beta chains from one sample sequenced in a study of spatial heterogeneity in lung cancer. TCRdb re-called the 5' RACE reads with MiXCR, one entry per CDR3 protein. The sample yields about 16,000 distinct CDR3 sequences, roughly 6.5% seen once. Time point defined: blood at routine non-recurrence follow-up after resection. The sample here was PBMCs, taken at follow-up. Receptors were obtained from a male donor with early-stage non-small cell lung cancer.

The chain uses TRBV24-1 and TRBJ1-1; D may be TRBD1 (6 bases). The CDR3 length is 14 residues. V lost 2 bases, J lost 6 bases, and 12 bases lay in between. Germline-derived CDR1 and CDR2 are KGHDR and SFDVKD. CDR3 DNA: TGTGCCACCAGTGATTCGCGGGGGCGTCCTGAAGCTTTCTTT. It specifies CATSDSRGRPEAFF.

This clonotype has ten or more counts. The V call is TRBV14, the J call TRBJ1-6, with D unclear. Germline V lookup: CDR1 SGHDN, CDR2 FVKESK. The V gene lost 4 bases and the J gene lost 5 bases, with 12 bases spanning the gap. This CDR3 has 15 residues. The CDR3 loop reads CASSPRTGNNSPLHF. CDR3 in DNA: TGTGCCAGCAGCCCTCGGACGGGGAATAATTCACCCCTCCACTTT.

This clonotype occurred many times. The chain employs TRBV19 and TRBJ1-1; TRBD1 aligns across 8 bases. The V gene's germline CDR1 is LNHDA and CDR2 SQIVND (reference sequence). V gave up 4 bases and J gave up 6 bases; unmatched junction bases: 7. The CDR3 is 14 amino acids. As DNA, the CDR3 is TGTGCCAGTAGTACCGGACAGGGAAGTGCTGAAGCTTTCTTT. Translation: CASSTGQGSAEAFF.

By frequency in the sample, this clonotype is medium-sized. V and J are TRBV7-2 and TRBJ2-1; TRBD2 might be the D (5 bases). The length of the CDR3 is 13 residues. Germline assignment: CDR1 SGHTA and CDR2 FQGNSA. V gave up 5 bases and J gave up 5 bases, with 10 bases separating them. The DNA of the CDR3 is TGTGCCAGCAGCCCCGGACTCCACAATGAGCAGTTCTTC. Translated: CASSPGLHNEQFF.

This clonotype appeared many times. The rearrangement uses TRBV5-5 and TRBJ1-1; tentatively, D is TRBD1 (5 bases). The CDR3 runs to 13 residues. The germline CDR1 and CDR2 sequences are SGHKS and YYEKEE (reference sequence). V was shortened by 4 bases and J by 7 bases, with 14 bases between the two germline ends. The CDR3 region has the DNA TGTGCCAGCAGCCCCGCGGACACATTTGAAGCTTTCTTT. Protein sequence: CASSPADTFEAFF.

This clonotype was seen ten or more times. V gene TRBV28 combines with J gene TRBJ2-3; TRBD2 matches 7 bases. The CDR3 is 18 amino acids. The V segment lost 2 bases and the J segment 3 bases; nucleotides outside the gene matches: 14. Germline CDR1 and CDR2: MDHEN and SYDVKM. The DNA of the CDR3 is TGTGCCAGCAGTTTACCTCCTTGGAGGGAGGGCCGGACAGATACGCAGTATTTT. Protein product: CASSLPPWREGRTDTQYF. The variable domain in full, completed from reference TRBV28 and TRBJ2-3, reads DVKVTQSSRYLVKRTGEKVFLECVQDMDHENMFWYRQDPGLGLRLIYFSYDVKMKEKGDIPEGYSVSREKKERFSLILESASTNQTSMYLCASSLPPWREGRTDTQYFGPGTRLTVL.

This clonotype was detected only a few times. The chain carries TRBV7-3 and TRBJ2-3, with 10 bases matching TRBD2. V was clipped by 5 bases and J by 4 bases; unmatched bases: 3. This CDR3 is 14 amino acids long. Germline V gene data show CDR1 as SGHTA and CDR2 as FQGTGA. CDR3 DNA: TGTGCCAGCAGCCCGGGGACTAGCGCAGATACGCAGTATTTT. Its translation: CASSPGTSADTQYF.

This clonotype occurred many times. The rearrangement links TRBV29-1 to TRBJ1-1, with 7 positions matching TRBD1. The germline V gene encodes CDR1 SQVTM and CDR2 ANQGSEA. V gave up 7 bases and J gave up 6 bases; unmatched junction bases: 8. The CDR3 is 12 amino acids. CDR3 DNA sequence: TGCAGCGGCGGACAGGAGGGCTCTGAAGCTTTCTTT. Protein: CSGGQEGSEAFF.

The V call is TRBV7-9, the J call TRBJ2-1; 10 bases agree with TRBD1. Looked up from germline, CDR1 is SEHNR and CDR2 is FQNEAQ (reference sequence). V lost 6 bases to trimming and J lost 0 bases; unmatched junction nucleotides: 5. CDR3 size: 16 residues. The CDR3 protein is CASSWTGGSSYNEQFF. The CDR3 region has the DNA TGTGCCAGCAGTTGGACAGGGGGGAGCTCCTACAATGAGCAGTTCTTC.

This clonotype was observed at least ten times. The genes are TRBV6-4 and TRBJ2-3, with D perhaps being TRBD1 or TRBD2 (6 bases each). V lost 3 bases and J 1 base, leaving 11 bases between the germline ends. The length of the CDR3 is 15 residues. Per germline, CDR1 MRHNA and CDR2 SNTAGT. CDR3 coding DNA: TGTGCCAGCAGTGAAGCTAGGGGGGGCACAGATACGCAGTATTTT. Its protein product is CASSEARGGTDTQYF.

The V and J genes are TRBV7-2 and TRBJ2-5; D may be TRBD2 (5 bases). CDR3 length: 13 amino acids. Trimming shortened V by 2 bases and J by 5 bases, and 9 bases separated the two germline ends. The germline V gene has CDR1 SGHTA and CDR2 FQGNSA. The CDR3 sequence: CASSLLAWETQYF. As DNA, the CDR3 is TGTGCCAGCAGCTTACTAGCTTGGGAGACCCAGTACTTC. The full variable domain, with the rest looked up from reference TRBV7-2 and TRBJ2-5, is GAGVSQSPSNKVTEKGKDVELRCDPISGHTALYWYRQSLGQGLEFLIYFQGNSAPDKSGLPSDRFSAERTGGSVSTLTIQRTQQEDSAVYLCASSLLAWETQYFGPGTRLLVL.

This clonotype was seen ten or more times. This CDR3 is CASKTGTGANEKLFF. The DNA for the CDR3 is TGTGCCAGCAAAACCGGGACAGGAGCTAATGAAAAACTGTTTTTT. This chain uses TRBV2 with TRBJ1-4; TRBD1 aligns across 8 bases. V lost 7 bases, J lost 3 bases, and 7 bases stayed unmatched. Per germline, CDR1 SNHLY and CDR2 FYNNEI. The CDR3 sequence is 15 residues long.

The J gene is TRBJ2-7, the V gene TRBV28; D is undetermined. The CDR3 extends over 13 amino acids. Germline-derived CDR1 and CDR2 are MDHEN and SYDVKM. Trimming cost V 5 bases and J 3 bases, with 11 bases left between them. The DNA for the CDR3 is TGTGCCAGCAGTACCGGACCAATCTACGAGCAGTACGTC. Its translation is CASSTGPIYEQYV.

This clonotype showed up many times. This chain joins TRBV4-2 and TRBJ2-7; possibly TRBD1 or TRBD2 for D (5 bases each). This CDR3 has 15 amino acids. Trimming left V 4 bases short and J 4 bases short, with 17 bases between. Germline V gene lookup returns CDR1 LGHNA and CDR2 YNFKEQ. DNA for the CDR3: TGTGCCAGCAGCCCCACCACTACGGGGCGTTACGAGCAGTACTTC. It translates to CASSPTTTGRYEQYF.

CDR3 region: CSAILQGYEQYF. CDR3 nucleotides: TGCAGTGCTATTCTACAGGGCTACGAGCAGTACTTC. The V and J genes are TRBV20-1 and TRBJ2-7; weak D call: TRBD1 (6 bases). The germline V gene encodes CDR1 DFQATT and CDR2 SNEGSKA (reference sequence). This CDR3 is built from 12 residues. V lost 4 bases and J 3 bases, leaving 10 bases between the germline ends.